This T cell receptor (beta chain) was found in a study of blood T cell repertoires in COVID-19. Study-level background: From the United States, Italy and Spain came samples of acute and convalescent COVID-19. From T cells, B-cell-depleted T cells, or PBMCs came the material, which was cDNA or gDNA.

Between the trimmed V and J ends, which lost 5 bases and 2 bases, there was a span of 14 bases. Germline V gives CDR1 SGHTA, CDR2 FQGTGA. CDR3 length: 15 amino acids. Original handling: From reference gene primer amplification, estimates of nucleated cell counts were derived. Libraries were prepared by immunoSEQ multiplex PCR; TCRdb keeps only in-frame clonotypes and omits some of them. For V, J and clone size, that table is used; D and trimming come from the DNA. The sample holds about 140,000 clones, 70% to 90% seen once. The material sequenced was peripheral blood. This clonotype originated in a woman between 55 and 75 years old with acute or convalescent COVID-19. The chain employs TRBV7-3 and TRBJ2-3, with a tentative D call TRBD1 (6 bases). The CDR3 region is CASSHTGLHTDTQYF. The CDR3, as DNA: TGTGCCAGCAGCCATACAGGGCTTCACACAGATACGCAGTATTTT.